A selection of T cell receptor beta chains follows, all from one sample in a study. TCRdb re-analysed the 5' RACE reads in MiXCR, keeping a single row per CDR3 protein. This table holds about 57,000 distinct CDR3 sequences, about 25% found once. Sequencing input: tumor-infiltrating Tregs sorted from the breast tumor. These TCRs come from a female donor with breast cancer. The CDR3 runs from the conserved cysteine through the conserved F or W. The D gene is left open where the match is weak. Rows may omit the clone size; those that give it use once, few, many or a size class.

j_call clone_size v_call d_call cdr3_nt cdr3_aa
TRBJ2-7 - TRBV5-1 TRBD2 TGCGCCAGCAGCTTGGCCGGGACTAGAAACTACGAGCAGTACTTC CASSLAGTRNYEQYF
TRBJ2-5 - TRBV6-2/TRBV6-3 TRBD2 TGTGCCAGCAGTTACTCTCTCCGCCGGACTAGCGTTCGAGAGACCCAGTACTTC CASSYSLRRTSVRETQYF
TRBJ1-2 many TRBV7-2 - TGTGCCAGCAGCTTAGTAACAGTAGGTGGCTACACCTTC CASSLVTVGGYTF
TRBJ2-3 - TRBV7-3 - TGTGCCAGCAGCTTACGACCAGGCGTCGATACGCAGTATTTT CASSLRPGVDTQYF
TRBJ1-2 - TRBV18 TRBD1 TGTGCCAGCTCACCCGGCCCGACATTGGACAGGCTCTATGGCTACACCTTC CASSPGPTLDRLYGYTF
TRBJ2-1 medium-sized TRBV4-1 - TGCGCCAGCAGCCAAGCTTTCGATGAGCAGTTCTTC CASSQAFDEQFF
TRBJ1-1 few TRBV2 TRBD1 TGTGCCAGCGAACCCCTGACAGGGAGGACTGAAGCTTTCTTT CASEPLTGRTEAFF
TRBJ2-5 few TRBV5-1 TRBD1 TGCGCCAGCAGCTTGCGGGGACAGGGGGTCTTGGAGACCCAGTACTTC CASSLRGQGVLETQYF
TRBJ2-2 - TRBV10-3 - TGTGCCATCAGTGGTCTAGGCGGGATTGTTAACACCGGGGAGCTGTTTTTT CAISGLGGIVNTGELFF
TRBJ1-2 - TRBV20-1 - TGCAGTGCTACTCAGGGAGTCAATGGCTACACCTTC CSATQGVNGYTF